Described below is a single TCR beta chain sequence and its context. Its antigen is unidentified. TCRdb analysed the 5' RACE reads with MiXCR anew, one entry per CDR3 protein. The sample has some 120,000 distinct CDR3 sequences, approximately 15% seen once. These data are taken from a study of T-cell memory formation after mild COVID-19. Findings and caveats of the study: The pre-infection memory compartment contained some responding clones, suggesting cross-reactive memory joined.

CDR1 and CDR2 from the germline V gene are LGHNA and YNFKEQ. The V gene lost 4 bases and the J gene lost 8 bases, with 17 bases spanning the gap. The length of the CDR3 is 15 residues. The sequencing input was PBMCs or a T cell subset sorted from them (not recorded which). The chain employs TRBV4-2 and TRBJ1-4; TRBD1 is a possible D gene (6 bases). The receptor comes from a man younger than 35 who had mild COVID-19 (a few samples of this study predate the infection). Cell type and time point are not known. DNA for the CDR3: TGTGCCAGCAGCCGGGTAGGACAGTCGAAAGAAAAACTGTTTTTT. It specifies CASSRVGQSKEKLFF.